The 15 T cell receptor beta chains in this list originate from one sample, sequenced in a study of tumor-infiltrating lymphocytes in primary liver carcinoma. Production of TCR beta cDNA used about 500 ng total RNA together with a constant-region primer. Libraries of TCR beta came from three nested multiplex PCR rounds with slightly modified ARM-PCR. Use of TRBV1-TRBV30 forward primers with a C-beta reverse primer characterized the first two PCR rounds, which lasted roughly 9 cycles each. TCRdb recomputed calls from the multiplex PCR reads with MiXCR, one row per CDR3 protein. This repertoire shows 80,000 to 100,000 distinct CDR3 sequences, 55% to 75% found once; its top ten account for around 25%. Joint extraction of RNA and DNA used roughly 19-32 mg of bulk tissue that was unsorted. Source material: tumor-adjacent normal liver tissue. All receptors derive from a man aged 35 to 55 with primary liver carcinoma and hepatitis B virus infection.

This clonotype was seen a few times. A much larger clone sits a single nucleotide away, making a read error possible. The V and J genes are TRBV11-2 and TRBJ2-3; no definite D call. Germline assignment: CDR1 SGHAT and CDR2 FQNNGV. The V end lost 5 bases, the J end lost 0 bases, and 6 bases lay between the germline ends. The CDR3 extends over 13 amino acids. This CDR3 is CASSPHSTDTQYF. CDR3 coding DNA: TGTGCCAGCAGCCCCCATAGCACAGATACGCAGTATTTT.

This clonotype appeared a single time. In this CDR3 the conserved last residue, phenylalanine or tryptophan, is missing, so a read error is likely. This chain joins TRBV4-1 and TRBJ2-7; D perhaps matches TRBD1 (6 bases). V was clipped by 4 bases and J by 5 bases, with 15 bases between them. In germline, CDR1 is MGHRA, CDR2 YSYEKL. The CDR3 has 14 amino acids. The CDR3 is CASSPLGRGNEQYI. CDR3 DNA: TGCGCCAGCAGCCCCCTGGGCAGGGGCAACGAGCAGTACATT.

The sample holds many counts of this clonotype. The V call is TRBV12-3 or TRBV12-4, the J call TRBJ1-3, with 7 bases fitting TRBD1. Trimming removed 5 bases from V and 0 bases from J; junction bases left unmatched: 7. The CDR3 is 16 residues long. Here the CDR3 DNA reads TGTGCCAGCAGTGCTACCGGGACAGACTCTGGAAACACCATATATTTT. Its translation is CASSATGTDSGNTIYF.

The chain uses TRBV7-3 and TRBJ2-6, with TRBD2 identical over 9 bases. Losses at the gene ends were 0 bases for V and 0 bases for J; bases not matched to a gene: 3. This CDR3 comprises 18 residues. Germline lookup yields CDR1 SGHTA and CDR2 FQGTGA. The CDR3 DNA reads as TGTGCCAGCAGCTTAACAGCGGGAGGTAGCTCTGGGGCCAACGTCCTGACTTTC. This gives the protein CASSLTAGGSSGANVLTF.

Concerning this clonotype itself: Given a much more abundant clone one base away, this may be a read error. V gene TRBV28 combines with J gene TRBJ2-7; perhaps D is TRBD1 or TRBD2 (5 bases each). CDR3 size: 16 residues. Germline-derived CDR1 and CDR2 are MDHEN and SYDVKM. V was cut by 11 bases and J by 3 bases, with 26 bases left in between. The CDR3, as DNA: TGTGCCGGCACGGATGGCAGGGCCGGGATATTCTACGAGCAGTACTTC. Its translation is CAGTDGRAGIFYEQYF.

V usage is TRBV4-1 and J usage is TRBJ2-7, with TRBD2 matching 9 bases. The CDR3 sequence is 15 residues long. V lost 4 bases to trimming and J lost 3 bases; unmatched junction nucleotides: 7. Germline CDR1 reads MGHRA; CDR2 reads YSYEKL. CDR3 nucleotide sequence: TGCGCCAGCAGCCGAAAGGGACTAGCAGACTACGAGCAGTACTTC. Encoded protein: CASSRKGLADYEQYF.

Points on this clonotype: A junction boundary mismatches the germline segment, possibly from a read error. This chain joins TRBV6-6 and TRBJ1-2; a possible D gene is TRBD1 (6 bases). This CDR3 has 16 amino acids. Germline loops: CDR1 MNHNY, CDR2 SVGAGI (reference sequence). As DNA, the CDR3 is TGTGCCAGCAGTTACTCGGCTGGGGGCGATAACTGTGGCTACACCTTC. It specifies CASSYSAGGDNCGYTF.

The V gene is TRBV6-5, the J gene TRBJ1-3; tentative D call: TRBD1 (6 bases). The CDR3 sequence is 16 residues long. Germline V gives CDR1 MNHEY, CDR2 SVGAGI. V gave up 5 bases and J gave up 14 bases, with 28 bases separating them. CDR3 amino acids: CASSREQGISGNAVYF. The CDR3 nucleotides read TGTGCCAGCAGTCGAGAACAGGGCATCTCTGGAAACGCCGTATATTTT.

The V gene is TRBV11-2, the J gene TRBJ1-6; possibly TRBD1 for D (6 bases). Trimming removed 4 bases at V and 18 bases at J, with 28 bases between. CDR1 and CDR2 from the germline V gene are SGHAT and FQNNGV. This CDR3 contains 16 residues. The CDR3: CASSSRRGTTNSPSHF. CDR3 bases: TGTGCCAGCAGCTCAAGGAGGGGGACCACTAATTCACCCTCCCACTTT.

As concerns this clonotype: A much larger clone is a single base away; this may be a read error. Here the CDR3 reads CTTSESYNEQFF. In nucleotides, the CDR3 is TGTACCACTAGTGAGTCCTACAATGAGCAGTTCTTC. The rearrangement joins TRBV6-1 to TRBJ2-1, with a tentative D call TRBD2 (5 bases). Germline lookup yields CDR1 MNHNS and CDR2 SASEGT. The CDR3 contains 12 residues.

The V call is TRBV2, the J call TRBJ2-2; TRBD2 matches 8 bases. Trimming cost V 4 bases and J 4 bases; bases outside gene matches: 2. The germline V gene encodes CDR1 SNHLY and CDR2 FYNNEI. The CDR3 extends over 14 amino acids. CDR3 residues: CASSGGTSTGELFF. The CDR3 nucleotides read TGTGCCAGCAGTGGTGGGACTAGCACCGGGGAGCTGTTTTTT.

As regards this clonotype: The junction and the germline gene differ at one end; a read error may be behind it. This chain links TRBV11-2 with TRBJ2-2; D remains ambiguous. The CDR3 spans 15 residues. Germline V gene lookup returns CDR1 SGHAT and CDR2 FQNNGV. The CDR3 DNA is TGTGCCAGCAGCGCACCCATCCAGAACACCAGGGAGCTGTTTTTT. Translated, it gives CASSAPIQNTRELFF.

Details on this clonotype: A junction end diverges from the germline sequence, so it may reflect a read error. The gene calls are TRBV11-2 and TRBJ2-2; TRBD2 matches at 10 bases. Germline CDR1 reads SGHAT; CDR2 reads FQNNGV. This CDR3 has 16 amino acids. The CDR3 loop reads CAGSLMALAGTGELFF. In DNA, the CDR3 is TGTGCCGGCAGCTTAATGGCACTAGCGGGAACCGGGGAGCTGTTTTTT.

This rearrangement joins TRBV7-9 to TRBJ2-2; 7 nucleotides match TRBD1. The CDR3 loop spans 14 amino acids. V shed 7 bases and J 6 bases; nucleotides not matched to a gene: 8. Germline V gives CDR1 SEHNR, CDR2 FQNEAQ (reference sequence). CDR3 region: CASNYQTGPGELFF. The CDR3 nucleotides are TGTGCCAGCAACTATCAGACAGGGCCCGGGGAGCTGTTTTTT.

This clonotype showed up just a few times. The rearrangement joins TRBV11-2 to TRBJ2-7, with TRBD2 as a possible D gene (5 bases). The V end was cut by 2 bases, the J end by 5 bases, with 13 bases between. Looked up from germline, CDR1 is SGHAT and CDR2 is FQNNGV. The CDR3 sequence is 14 residues long. This CDR3 is CASSLSGCDNEQYF. DNA for the CDR3: TGTGCCAGCAGCTTATCGGGATGCGATAACGAGCAGTACTTC. Full variable domain (missing parts from reference TRBV11-2 and TRBJ2-7): EAGVAQSPRYKIIEKRQSVAFWCNPISGHATLYWYQQILGQGPKLLIQFQNNGVVDDSQLPKDRFSAERLKGVDSTLKIQPAKLEDSAVYLCASSLSGCDNEQYFGPGTRLTVT.